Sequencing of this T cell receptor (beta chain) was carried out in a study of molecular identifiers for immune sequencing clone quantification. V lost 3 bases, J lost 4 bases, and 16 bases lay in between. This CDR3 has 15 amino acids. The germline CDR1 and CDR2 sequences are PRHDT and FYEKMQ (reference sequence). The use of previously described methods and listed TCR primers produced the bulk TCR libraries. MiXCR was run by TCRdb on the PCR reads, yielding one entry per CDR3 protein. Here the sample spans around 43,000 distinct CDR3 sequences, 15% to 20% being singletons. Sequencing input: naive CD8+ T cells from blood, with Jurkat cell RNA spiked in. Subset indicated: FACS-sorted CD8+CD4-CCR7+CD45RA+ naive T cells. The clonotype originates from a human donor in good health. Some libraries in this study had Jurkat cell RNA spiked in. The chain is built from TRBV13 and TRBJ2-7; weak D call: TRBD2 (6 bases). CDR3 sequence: CASSLSGDLKYEQYF. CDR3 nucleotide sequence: TGTGCCAGCAGCTTGTCGGGGGACCTCAAATACGAGCAGTACTTC.